This T cell receptor beta chain was captured in a study of cytomegalovirus exposure and HLA in healthy donors. Study-level findings and limits: The authors confirmed in vitro that a few CMV-associated chains were specific for CMV antigens.

This CDR3 contains 15 residues. Germline V lookup: CDR1 LGHNA, CDR2 YSLEER. The J segment lost 3 bases and the V segment lost 4 bases, leaving 9 bases of the junction unmatched. 60 Vbeta and 13 Jbeta primers were used in PCR. Repertoires were generated with immunoSEQ multiplex PCR, while TCRdb's copy carries only in-frame clones and drops some. Recorded here are about 99,000 clones; the top ten clones represent 3.5%. Notes on this clone: The antigen remains unidentified.

Material: PBMCs. V usage is TRBV4-3 and J usage is TRBJ2-7, with 7 bases identical to TRBD2. The sequence came from a man aged 40-50 years in good health and CMV-seronegative. The DNA of the CDR3 is TGCGCCAGCAGCCTATCCCGGGGAGGGATCTACGAGCAGTACTTC. Protein product: CASSLSRGGIYEQYF.